This T cell receptor (beta chain) was sequenced for a study of blood T cell repertoires in COVID-19. Study overall: Whether acute or convalescent, the COVID-19 samples came from the United States, Italy and Spain. T cells, B-cell-depleted T cells, or PBMCs supplied cDNA or gDNA.

The germline gives CDR1 MNHEY, CDR2 SVGAGI. V was trimmed by 5 bases and J by 4 bases, leaving 11 bases between them. The CDR3 extends over 13 amino acids. Original methodology: From reference gene primer amplification, estimates of nucleated cell counts were derived. Produced via immunoSEQ multiplex PCR; TCRdb's table is partial and in-frame only. V, J and clone size derive from that table, while D and trimming were established from the DNA sequence. The data hold roughly 40,000 clones, with around 85% observed a single time. Sequencing input: peripheral blood. The V call is TRBV6-5, the J call TRBJ1-1, with D hard to call. The source is a human donor in a cohort sampled during active COVID-19. CDR3 nucleotide sequence: TGTGCCAGCAGTAGGGCGGGAGGCACTGAAGCTTTCTTT. This codes for CASSRAGGTEAFF.